A selection of T cell receptor beta chains follows, all from one sample in a study of T-cell memory formation after mild COVID-19. TCRdb re-derived calls from the 5' RACE reads in MiXCR, one entry per CDR3 protein. The repertoire includes hundreds of thousands of distinct CDR3 sequences, around 20% of them detected once, and roughly an eighth sits in the top ten. The specimen sequenced was PBMCs or a T cell subset sorted from them (not recorded which). The receptors were gathered from an adult woman who had mild COVID-19 (a few samples of this study predate the infection). Cell type and time point are not known. The conserved cysteine and the conserved F or W are not part of the CDR3 here.

ASSYSTPRAEQF,TRBJ2-1,TRBV6-5
ASSRTGNNQPQH,TRBJ1-5,TRBV25-1
ASSLNGGGSYGYT,TRBJ1-2,TRBV5-4
ASSYSGGRNEQF,TRBJ2-1,TRBV6-5
ASSHPTAGKPEAF,TRBJ1-1,TRBV7-9
ASSLGPAQETQY,TRBJ2-5,TRBV7-3
ASSQVPGRTDTQY,TRBJ2-3,TRBV14
ASSLTGLAGDTQY,TRBJ2-3,TRBV7-3
ASSQGLMGNTDTQY,TRBJ2-3,TRBV7-6
ASREDRGAETQY,TRBJ2-5,TRBV2
ASSSGTGTGNTIY,TRBJ1-3,TRBV7-6
ASSYSGVLAKNIQY,TRBJ2-4,TRBV6-2/TRBV6-3
ASSTWRHYEQY,TRBJ2-7,TRBV21-1
ASSWTHVSGNTIY,TRBJ1-3,TRBV12-3/TRBV12-4
SAPPAFSAVNTEAF,TRBJ1-1,TRBV20-1
ASSLLGLGGDTQY,TRBJ2-3,TRBV9
ASSMTGYEQF,TRBJ2-1,TRBV7-9
ASSQGLGVSYYGYT,TRBJ1-2,TRBV3-1
ASSFHRLNTEAF,TRBJ1-1,TRBV11-3
ASSMRGTSGIGEQF,TRBJ2-1,TRBV19
ASSESRVSSYEQY,TRBJ2-7,TRBV25-1
ASSLVPGTGDSPLH,TRBJ1-6,TRBV7-8
ASSLDHGNQPQH,TRBJ1-5,TRBV11-2
ATSETGTGTYEQY,TRBJ2-7,TRBV24-1
AWSVFDWQPQH,TRBJ1-5,TRBV30
ASSLDKTAQETQY,TRBJ2-5,TRBV7-7
ASRSVVGLGETQY,TRBJ2-5,TRBV27
ASSLRAGTGVETQY,TRBJ2-5,TRBV5-6
ASSFRDTGKSADTQY,TRBJ2-3,TRBV12-3/TRBV12-4
ASSPPGQGNTGELF,TRBJ2-2,TRBV12-3/TRBV12-4
SVEDIGTPFEQY,TRBJ2-7,TRBV29-1
ASSSLTRLYEQY,TRBJ2-7,TRBV11-2
ASSILGGMNEQY,TRBJ2-7,TRBV19
ASSYGFWEKNTEAF,TRBJ1-1,TRBV6-2/TRBV6-3
ASSSPGLAATDTQY,TRBJ2-3,TRBV12-3/TRBV12-4
ASSLGGLAGGDTQY,TRBJ2-3,TRBV7-2
ASSPDRGRNTEAF,TRBJ1-1,TRBV6-5
SAGTSGRGNEQF,TRBJ2-1,TRBV20-1
ASSIGTPSYEQY,TRBJ2-7,TRBV12-3/TRBV12-4
ASSLGSAEGSDTQY,TRBJ2-3,TRBV7-3
ASSARQGQPSTDTQY,TRBJ2-3,TRBV9
ASSLGRLAETQY,TRBJ2-5,TRBV7-2
ASSYRFPGAYEQY,TRBJ2-7,TRBV6-5